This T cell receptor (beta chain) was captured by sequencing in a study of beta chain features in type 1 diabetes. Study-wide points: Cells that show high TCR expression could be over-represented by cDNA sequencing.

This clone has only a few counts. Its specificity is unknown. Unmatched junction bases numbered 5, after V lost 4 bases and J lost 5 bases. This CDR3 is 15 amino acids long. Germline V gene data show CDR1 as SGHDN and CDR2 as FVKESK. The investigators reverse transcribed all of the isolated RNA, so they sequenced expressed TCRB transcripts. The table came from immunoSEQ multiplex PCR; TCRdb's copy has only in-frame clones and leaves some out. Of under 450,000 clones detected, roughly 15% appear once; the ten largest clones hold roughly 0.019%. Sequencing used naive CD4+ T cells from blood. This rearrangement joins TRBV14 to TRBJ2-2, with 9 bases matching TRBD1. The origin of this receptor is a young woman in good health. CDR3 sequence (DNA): TGTGCCAGCAGCCTCCTAGACAGGGGGACCGGGGAGCTGTTTTTT. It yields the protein CASSLLDRGTGELFF.